Listed here are 16 T cell receptor beta chains from one sample, sequenced in a study of blood T cell repertoires in COVID-19. Using immunoSEQ multiplex PCR, the repertoire was profiled, and TCRdb retains in-frame clones only, with some absent. The table lists about 78,000 clones, around 84% of them singletons, with 3.5% in the top ten. Sequenced material: peripheral blood. These receptors were collected from a man aged 45-60 years with acute or convalescent COVID-19.

The chain has TRBV18 and TRBJ2-1; 7 bases are a match to TRBD2. V lost 3 bases to trimming and J lost 3 bases; unmatched junction nucleotides: 5. Germline V lookup: CDR1 KGHSH, CDR2 LQKENI. This CDR3 contains 15 residues. In DNA form, the CDR3 reads TGTGCCAGCTCACCGCCCGGGACTAACTACAATGAGCAGTTCTTC. This translates into CASSPPGTNYNEQFF. The full variable domain, in which reference TRBV18 and TRBJ2-1 provide the parts outside the CDR3, is NAGVMQNPRHLVRRRGQEARLRCSPMKGHSHVYWYRQLPEEGLKFMVYLQKENIIDESGMPKERFSAEFPKEGPSILRIQQVVRGDSAAYFCASSPPGTNYNEQFFGPGTRLTVL.

The rearrangement joins TRBV7-8 to TRBJ2-7; 8 nucleotides align to TRBD2. Trimming removed 5 bases from V and 2 bases from J; junction bases left unmatched: 8. Germline V gene data show CDR1 as SGHVS and CDR2 as FQNEAQ. The CDR3 length is 15 residues. CDR3 DNA: TGTGCCAGCAGCCGGGCGGGACTAGGGGCCTACGAGCAGTACTTC. It specifies CASSRAGLGAYEQYF.

The chain recombines TRBV5-5 with TRBJ2-3, with TRBD1 matching over 7 bases. The germline CDR1 and CDR2 sequences are SGHKS and YYEKEE (reference sequence). The CDR3 length is 17 residues. Trimming cost V 4 bases and J 0 bases; bases outside gene matches: 11. The CDR3 protein is CASSQLRDSFSTDTQYF. Written as DNA, the CDR3 is TGTGCCAGCAGCCAACTCCGGGACAGCTTTAGCACAGATACGCAGTATTTT.

A few counts support this clone. The chain carries TRBV5-1 and TRBJ2-7, with 7 bases lining up with TRBD1. The CDR3 totals 14 residues. Trimming at V came to 5 bases and at J to 3 bases, leaving 8 bases not matched to a gene. The germline V gene encodes CDR1 SGHRS and CDR2 YFSETQ. The CDR3 region is CASSPGTEGYEQYF. The CDR3 bases are TGCGCCAGCAGTCCTGGGACAGAAGGCTACGAGCAGTACTTC.

The chain employs TRBV7-2 and TRBJ1-2; tentatively, D is TRBD1 (6 bases). Germline V gene sequence: CDR1 SGHTA, CDR2 FQGNSA. V was shortened by 5 bases and J by 4 bases, with 11 bases between the two germline ends. This CDR3 is 13 amino acids long. The CDR3 spells CASSTDRIYGYTF. Written as DNA, the CDR3 is TGTGCCAGCAGCACCGACAGGATCTATGGCTACACCTTC.

The chain combines TRBV6-1 with TRBJ2-6; 7 bases align to TRBD2. This CDR3 comprises 20 residues. Germline V lookup: CDR1 MNHNS, CDR2 SASEGT. Trimming at V came to 2 bases and at J to 0 bases, leaving 13 bases not matched to a gene. The CDR3 sequence: CASSEPSGAGLASGANVLTF. The DNA for the CDR3 is TGTGCCAGCAGTGAACCCAGCGGGGCAGGACTCGCCTCTGGGGCCAACGTCCTGACTTTC.

This chain links TRBV6-4 with TRBJ2-1; D is undetermined. Trimming removed 0 bases from V and 8 bases from J, with 2 bases in between. The CDR3 sequence is 11 residues long. Germline values: CDR1 MRHNA, CDR2 SNTAGT. The CDR3 protein is CASSDSYEQFF. The DNA for the CDR3 is TGTGCCAGCAGTGACTCCTATGAGCAGTTCTTC.

V and J are TRBV29-1 and TRBJ2-7; 10 bases align to TRBD2. The CDR3 has 13 amino acids. Per the germline V gene, CDR1 is SQVTM and CDR2 is ANQGSEA. V lost 5 bases, J lost 4 bases, and 5 bases stayed unmatched. Here the CDR3 DNA reads TGCAGCGTTAGGACTAGCGGATCTTACGAGCAGTACTTC. Translation: CSVRTSGSYEQYF.

V and J are TRBV24-1 and TRBJ2-5; TRBD2 agrees at 12 bases. The germline gives CDR1 KGHDR, CDR2 SFDVKD. The CDR3 loop spans 18 amino acids. The V and J ends lost 1 base and 2 bases, in that order; junction bases with no gene match: 7. CDR3 DNA: TGTGCCACCAGTGATTTCGAACTAGCGGGGGGCCGACAAGAGACCCAGTACTTC. This translates into CATSDFELAGGRQETQYF.

This clone occurred once. The V call is TRBV27, the J call TRBJ1-6, with D hard to call. Trimming took 8 bases from V and 8 from J, leaving 13 bases between them. Germline V gene lookup returns CDR1 MNHEY and CDR2 SMNVEV (reference sequence). The CDR3 runs to 13 residues. CDR3 in DNA: TGTGCCAGCCGGCCGTTCGAGGATTCACCCCTCCACTTT. It codes for CASRPFEDSPLHF.

The genes are TRBV28 and TRBJ2-5; D may be TRBD1 (5 bases). CDR1 is MDHEN and CDR2 is SYDVKM in the germline V gene. Trimming removed 10 bases at V and 0 bases at J, with 15 bases between. This CDR3 is built from 14 residues. The CDR3 DNA reads TGTGCCACCAAGACAGAAAACTACCAAGAGACCCAGTACTTC. Its protein product is CATKTENYQETQYF. Full variable domain (missing parts from reference TRBV28 and TRBJ2-5): DVKVTQSSRYLVKRTGEKVFLECVQDMDHENMFWYRQDPGLGLRLIYFSYDVKMKEKGDIPEGYSVSREKKERFSLILESASTNQTSMYLCATKTENYQETQYFGPGTRLLVL.

The genes are TRBV25-1 and TRBJ1-1, with 7 nucleotides matching TRBD1. CDR1 and CDR2 (germline): MGHDK, SYGVNS. V was clipped by 4 bases and J by 3 bases; unmatched bases: 8. This CDR3 is built from 15 residues. The CDR3 region has the DNA TGTGCCAGCAGTGGAACAGGAACAGGGGACACTGAAGCTTTCTTT. The encoded protein is CASSGTGTGDTEAFF. Complete variable domain (other parts from reference TRBV25-1 and TRBJ1-1): EADIYQTPRYLVIGTGKKITLECSQTMGHDKMYWYQQDPGMELHLIHYSYGVNSTEKGDLSSESTVSRIRTEHFPLTLESARPSHTSQYLCASSGTGTGDTEAFFGQGTRLTVV.

This clone is a singleton in its sample. V usage is TRBV4-3 and J usage is TRBJ2-7, with TRBD2 matching over 9 bases. Germline assignment: CDR1 LGHNA and CDR2 YSLEER. The CDR3 runs to 16 residues. V shed 0 bases, J shed 1 base, and the junction held 4 bases outside the gene matches. The DNA for the CDR3 is TGCGCCAGCAGCCAAGATGATCTAGCGGGGTCCTACGAGCAGTACTTC. Its translation is CASSQDDLAGSYEQYF.

J is TRBJ2-7 and V is TRBV5-8, with a tentative D call TRBD1 (6 bases). The CDR3 length is 13 residues. The germline CDR1 and CDR2 sequences are SGHTS and YDEGEE. V lost 0 bases to trimming and J lost 8 bases, with 12 bases between them. In DNA form, the CDR3 reads TGTGCCAGCAGCTTGGCTCTCACAGGGCAGCAGTACTTC. Protein product: CASSLALTGQQYF.

This clone showed up just a few times. This chain joins TRBV7-2 and TRBJ2-7; D not certain. The CDR3 has 16 residues. The germline CDR1 and CDR2 sequences are SGHTA and FQGNSA. The V end was cut by 1 base, the J end by 0 bases, with 13 bases between. CDR3 nucleotide sequence: TGTGCCAGCAGCTTAGTAGGCGGTTCTAGCTCCTACGAGCAGTACTTC. It codes for CASSLVGGSSSYEQYF.

The gene calls are TRBV3-1 (or the pseudogene TRBV3-2) and TRBJ2-1; a possible D gene is TRBD2 (5 bases). This CDR3 contains 14 residues. The germline V and J ends were trimmed by 1 base and 6 bases, with 10 bases remaining between them. Per the germline V gene, CDR1 is LGHDT and CDR2 is YNNKEL (reference sequence). The CDR3 DNA sequence: TGTGCCAGCAGCCAAGCCCCTAGCACCAATGAGCAGTTCTTC. Translating gives CASSQAPSTNEQFF.